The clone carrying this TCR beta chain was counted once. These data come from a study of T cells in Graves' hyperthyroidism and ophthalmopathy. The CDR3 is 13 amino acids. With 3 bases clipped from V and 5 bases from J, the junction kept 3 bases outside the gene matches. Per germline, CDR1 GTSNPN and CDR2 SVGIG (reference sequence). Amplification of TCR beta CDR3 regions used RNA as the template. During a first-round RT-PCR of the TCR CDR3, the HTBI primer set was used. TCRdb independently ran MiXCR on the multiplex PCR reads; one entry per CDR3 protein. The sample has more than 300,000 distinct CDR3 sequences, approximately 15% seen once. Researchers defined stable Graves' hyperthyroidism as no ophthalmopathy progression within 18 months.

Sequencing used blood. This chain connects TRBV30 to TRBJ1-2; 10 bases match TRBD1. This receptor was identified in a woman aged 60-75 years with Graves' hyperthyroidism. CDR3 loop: CAWREDRGYGYTF. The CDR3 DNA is TGTGCCTGGAGGGAGGACAGGGGGTATGGCTACACCTTC.